Described below is a single T cell receptor beta chain sequence and its context. Its antigen target is currently unknown. Base qualities are missing; no much larger clone stands one base away. The immunoSEQ Assay, a bias-controlled multiplex PCR, was used to amplify TCRbeta CDR3 regions from genomic DNA. The study's own analysis went as follows. Within the assay, amplification of reference gene primers was used to estimate how many nucleated cells each sample contained. To quantify the absolute abundance of each unique TCRbeta CDR3 rearrangement, sequence reads were collapsed and filtered. For each sample, productive Simpson clonality was calculated as the square root of Simpson's diversity index over productive rearrangements. Not all clones reach the TCRdb copy of this immuneACCESS table, which keeps in-frame sequences only. Checked studies attribute under half of the gap to unresolved V genes and leave the rest unexplained. The DNA gave D and trimming, while V, J and clone size come from that table. Counted in this sample were approximately 240,000 clones; around four fifths of them appeared once. Of the sample, 5.1% falls within the top ten clones.

A second Seattle source provided samples from volunteer blood donors who had recovered from COVID-19. Each collaborating institution followed its own protocols to collect whole blood in K2EDTA tubes. For TCRbeta analysis, collaborators shipped samples as frozen whole blood, isolated PBMCs, or DNA extracted from either of those sample types. The sample originates from a study of blood T cell repertoires in COVID-19 (TCRdb year 2020). In the study overall: Samples from collaborators originated in the United States, Italy and Spain and spanned both the acute and convalescent phases of COVID-19. The repertoires were released in a freely available public database meant as a resource for research on the immune response to SARS-CoV-2. Sample metadata almost always included a de-identified subject ID, COVID-19 status, age in years and sex. Samples came from the ongoing ImmuneRACE study (first 160 participants) plus 1,254 subjects from 6 global collaborators. The prospective study material was composed of cDNA or gDNA derived from T cells, B-cell-depleted T cells, or PBMCs. Deeply sampled blood TCRbeta repertoires from subjects exposed to, actively infected with, or recovered from COVID-19 were included in the dataset. Where available, HLA class I and class II types were obtained from metadata supplied by the sample provider rather than from assay-based typing.

Study-level results and caveats: The amount of clinical and demographic metadata varied by source and participant and was provided uncurated.

As encoded in the germline V gene, CDR1 is ENHRY while CDR2 is SYGVKD. Taken from cysteine to phenylalanine, the CDR3 has 13 residues. The CDR3 DNA has 39 bases and is translated from base 1. Trimming removed 6 bases from V and 0 bases from J; the gene matches leave 1 base unexplained. Sequencing used peripheral blood. The sequence derives from a woman aged 60 to 75 who had recovered from COVID-19. Recombination linked TRBV10-3 to TRBJ2-5; a stretch of 7 junction bases matches TRBD1. The CDR3 is CAISDRDQETQYF. The DNA sequence is given as TGTGCCATCAGCGACAGGGACCAAGAGACCCAGTACTTC.